This T cell receptor (beta chain) was captured by sequencing in a study of cytomegalovirus exposure and HLA in healthy donors. The study ran its PCR with 60 Vbeta and 13 Jbeta primers. Profiled with immunoSEQ multiplex PCR; TCRdb holds only in-frame clones, not every one. The sample lists 150,000 to 200,000 clones, around four fifths occurring once. Study-level results: CMV serostatus was the only recorded immune exposure for donors. Other equally common chains were less clonally expanded than HLA-associated TCR beta chains, a later analysis showed.

With regard to this clone: Its cognate antigen is unknown.

Per the germline V gene, CDR1 is SQVTM and CDR2 is ANQGSEA. This CDR3 contains 12 residues. Trimming removed 0 bases from V and 7 bases from J, with 8 bases in between. This TCR came from a woman in her twenties or thirties in good health and CMV-seronegative. The sequencing input was PBMCs. The chain has TRBV29-1 and TRBJ2-3; no clear D gene. CDR3 protein: CSVEEVEYTQYF. CDR3 in DNA: TGCAGCGTTGAAGAAGTAGAGTATACGCAGTATTTT.